Detailed here is one T cell receptor beta chain. As yet, its antigen is unknown. Trimming left V 4 bases short and J 1 base short, with 11 bases between. CDR3 size: 15 residues. The germline V gene has CDR1 KGHSH and CDR2 LQKENI. Sequencing used immunoSEQ version 4 in survey mode. Using immunoSEQ multiplex PCR, the repertoire was profiled, and TCRdb retains in-frame clones only, with some absent. Of about 50,000 clones listed, about 80% are singletons. Stimulation used about 9.2 ug/mL lysate from CMV-infected fibroblasts. CD40L-negative CD69-negative CD45RO-high memory CD4+ T cells were sorted as populations depleted of antigen-responding cells. The data are from a study of persistence of HIV-infected CD4 T cells.

This rearrangement joins TRBV18 to TRBJ2-1; a weak D match, TRBD1 (6 bases). The receptor's source is an adult man with HIV who was CMV-seropositive. Sequences were derived from CD4+ T cells sorted from PBMCs after approximately 19-hour stimulation, sampled from a patient who received antiretroviral therapy. The DNA of the CDR3 is TGTGCCAGCTCACTACAGGGCGTTTCCTACAATGAGCAGTTCTTC. It yields the protein CASSLQGVSYNEQFF.